The rows below give T cell receptor beta chains drawn from one sample of a study of blood T cell repertoires in COVID-19. The data were produced by immunoSEQ multiplex PCR, yet TCRdb's version contains in-frame clones alone and is incomplete. The sample has around 250,000 clones; about nine tenths are singletons. Source material: peripheral blood. The receptors derive from a woman aged 40 to 55 who had recovered from COVID-19. Each CDR3 is given with its conserved first and last residue. The D gene is left open where the match is weak. Expanded clones get a size class; other rows say once, few or many, or leave the size out.

>.|TRBV29-1|TRBD1|TRBJ1-1
TGCAGCGTCGGGACCCTGACAGGGGGCCGGGATGGCACTGAAGCTTTCTTT
CSVGTLTGGRDGTEAFF
>.|TRBV18|.|TRBJ1-5
TGTGCCAGCTCACCATCAGATAGCAATCAGCCCCAGCATTTT
CASSPSDSNQPQHF
>once|TRBV9|TRBD2|TRBJ2-1
TGTGCCAGCAGCGATAGTAGCGGGAACAATGAGCAGTTCTTC
CASSDSSGNNEQFF
>.|TRBV29-1|.|TRBJ1-5
TGCAGCGTTGCGAGGGGGGGGGATCAGCCCCAGCATTTT
CSVARGGDQPQHF
>once|TRBV6-6|TRBD1|TRBJ1-2
TGTGCCAGCACGGGGGACAGCTATTATGGCTACACCTTC
CASTGDSYYGYTF
>.|TRBV28|TRBD1|TRBJ1-1
TGTGCCAGCAGTTCCCCCCAGAGACAGGGAGCTTTCTTT
CASSSPQRQGAFF
>.|TRBV5-4|TRBD1|TRBJ2-1
TGTGCCAGCAGCTCGACAGGGAAAACGAATGAGCAGTTCTTC
CASSSTGKTNEQFF
>.|TRBV10-3|TRBD2|TRBJ2-1
TGTGCCATCAGTGGGAGGGAGGGATCCCCGTCCTACAATGAGCAGTTCTTC
CAISGREGSPSYNEQFF
>.|TRBV4-1|.|TRBJ1-1
TGCGCCAGCAGCCAATGGGGGGGGGACACTGAAGCTTTCTTT
CASSQWGGDTEAFF
>.|TRBV11-1|TRBD2|TRBJ2-7
TGTGCCAGCAGCTTACCCGGACTAGCCCGCGAGCAGTACTTC
CASSLPGLAREQYF
>.|TRBV9|.|TRBJ2-1
TGTGCCAGCAGCGTAGTTGGTGCGAATGAGCAGTTCTTC
CASSVVGANEQFF
>.|TRBV6-5|TRBD2|TRBJ2-5
TGTGCCAGCAGCCATACTAGCGGAGGCCAAGAGACCCAGTACTTC
CASSHTSGGQETQYF
>.|TRBV18|TRBD1|TRBJ1-1
TGTGCCAGCTCATCTTTGACAGGGCTCACTGAAGCTTTCTTT
CASSSLTGLTEAFF
>.|TRBV7-9|TRBD2|TRBJ2-3
TGTGCCAGCAGCTTAGTCTCGGATAGCGGGAGAGGGGCAGATACGCAGTATTTT
CASSLVSDSGRGADTQYF
>.|TRBV6-5|.|TRBJ1-6
TGTGCCAGCAGTTATAGGACAGATTCCTATAATTCACCCCTCCACTTT
CASSYRTDSYNSPLHF
>.|TRBV5-1|.|TRBJ1-5
TGCGCCAGCAGCAGGGACGGAGGGGATCAGCCCCAGCATTTT
CASSRDGGDQPQHF
>.|TRBV7-2|TRBD1|TRBJ1-2
TGTGCCAGCAGCCCTGGACAGGGGGATAGTGGCTACACCTTC
CASSPGQGDSGYTF
>few|TRBV27|TRBD1|TRBJ1-3
TGTGCCAGCAGAGCCCAGGGGGCGTATGGAAACACCATATATTTT
CASRAQGAYGNTIYF
>once|TRBV19|TRBD2|TRBJ2-7
TGTGCCAGTAGTATAGATTTAGCGGGAGGGTCCGGCGAGCAGTACTTC
CASSIDLAGGSGEQYF
>.|TRBV18|TRBD2|TRBJ2-3
TGTGCCAGCTCACCTCCGATGGGGGGGGGCACAGATACGCAGTATTTT
CASSPPMGGGTDTQYF
>.|TRBV4-2|.|TRBJ2-1
TGTGCCAGCACCCCGGAGGTTCAGGGGATTTTGGATGAGCAGTTCTTC
CASTPEVQGILDEQFF
>.|TRBV7-9|.|TRBJ1-1
TGTGCCAGCAGGCGAGAGATGAACACTGAAGCTTTCTTT
CASRREMNTEAFF
>.|TRBV18|.|TRBJ2-3
TGTGCCAGCTCACCGTTAGGGGTTGAAGATACGCAGTATTTT
CASSPLGVEDTQYF
>.|TRBV18|TRBD1|TRBJ2-2
TGTGCCAGCTGGACAGGGCACGGGGAGCTGTTTTTT
CASWTGHGELFF
>once|TRBV4-1|.|TRBJ2-1
TGCGCCAGCAGCCAAGTCGGTAGCATCGATGAGCAGTTCTTC
CASSQVGSIDEQFF
>.|TRBV7-9|.|TRBJ1-1
TGTGCCAGCAGCTTTCAGCAGGGTGACACTGAAGCTTTCTTT
CASSFQQGDTEAFF
>.|TRBV29-1|TRBD1|TRBJ1-1
TGCAGCGTTCGACCGACAGGGATGAACACTGAAGCTTTCTTT
CSVRPTGMNTEAFF
>.|TRBV27|.|TRBJ1-4
TGTGCCAGCAGTTTACAGGGGGAAAAACTGTTTTTT
CASSLQGEKLFF
>.|TRBV7-9|TRBD1|TRBJ2-7
TGTGCCAGCAGCTCCTACAGGGGGGTGGGCGAGCAGTACTTC
CASSSYRGVGEQYF
>.|TRBV7-2|.|TRBJ2-3
TGTGCCAGCAGCTCAGCTACCACGATAGCGGATACGCAGTATTTT
CASSSATTIADTQYF